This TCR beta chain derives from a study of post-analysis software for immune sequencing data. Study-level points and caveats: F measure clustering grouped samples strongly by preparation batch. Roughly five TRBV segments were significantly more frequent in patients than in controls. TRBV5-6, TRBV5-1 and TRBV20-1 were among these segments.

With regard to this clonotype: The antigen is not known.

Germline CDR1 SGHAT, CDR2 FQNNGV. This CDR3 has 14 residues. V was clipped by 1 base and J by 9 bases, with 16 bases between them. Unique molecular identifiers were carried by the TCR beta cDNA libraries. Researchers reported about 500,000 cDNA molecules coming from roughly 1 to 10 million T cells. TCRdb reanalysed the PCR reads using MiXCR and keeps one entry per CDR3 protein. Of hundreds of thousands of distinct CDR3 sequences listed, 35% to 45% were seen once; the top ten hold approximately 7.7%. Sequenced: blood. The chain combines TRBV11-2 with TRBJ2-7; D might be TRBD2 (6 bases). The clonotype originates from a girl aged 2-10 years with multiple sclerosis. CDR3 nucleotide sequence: TGTGCCAGCAGCTTAGCGGTGCCAACCGGGGGGCAGTACTTC. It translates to CASSLAVPTGGQYF.